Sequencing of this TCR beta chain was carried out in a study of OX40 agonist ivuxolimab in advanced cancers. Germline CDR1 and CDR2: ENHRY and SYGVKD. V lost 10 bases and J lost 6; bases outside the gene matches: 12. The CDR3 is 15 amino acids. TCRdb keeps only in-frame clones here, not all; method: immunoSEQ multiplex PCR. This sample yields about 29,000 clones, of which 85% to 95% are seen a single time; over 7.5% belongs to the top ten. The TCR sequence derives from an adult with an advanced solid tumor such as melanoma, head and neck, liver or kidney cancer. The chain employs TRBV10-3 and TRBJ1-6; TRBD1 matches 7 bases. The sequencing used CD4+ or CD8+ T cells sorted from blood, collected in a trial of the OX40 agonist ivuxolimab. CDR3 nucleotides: TGTGCCACCAGGGGGGGGAGCGCAGCTAATTCACCCCTCCACTTT. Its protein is CATRGGSAANSPLHF.